This T cell receptor beta chain came from a study of cytomegalovirus exposure and HLA in healthy donors. Primers for the PCR totalled 60 Vbeta and 13 Jbeta. The method was immunoSEQ multiplex PCR; TCRdb's version includes in-frame clones alone and lacks a portion of them. The table lists 150,000 to 200,000 clones, around three quarters of them singletons, with approximately 2.2% in the top ten. In regard to this clone: What it binds is not known.

Findings and limits, study-wide: In a later analysis, at a false discovery rate of 0.05, roughly 16,000 TCR beta sequences matched HLA alleles.

This CDR3 has 16 residues. The germline CDR1 and CDR2 sequences are SGHAT and FQNNGV. The J segment lost 1 base and the V segment lost 3 bases, leaving 6 bases of the junction unmatched. It was healthy bone marrow donors who served as donors. The sample taken for sequencing was PBMCs. The V and J genes are TRBV11-2 and TRBJ2-7, with TRBD2 identical over 10 bases. The clonotype originates from a woman aged 45-65 years in good health and CMV-seronegative. The CDR3 DNA reads as TGTGCCAGCAGCTTCAAAAGCGGGGGGGTTTCCTACGAGCAGTACTTC. Translating gives CASSFKSGGVSYEQYF.